The sequence of this T cell receptor (beta chain) was determined in a study of response to subunit inactivated influenza vaccine. In regard to this clonotype: Its antigen remains unidentified.

Losses at the gene ends were 5 bases for V and 4 bases for J; bases not matched to a gene: 3. The CDR3 is 12 amino acids. Per the germline V gene, CDR1 is DFQATT and CDR2 is SNEGSKA (reference sequence). Findings of the study overall: The study's authors posited that every seasonal influenza vaccination enlists few new T cells.

TCRdb processed the RT-PCR reads anew with MiXCR; each CDR3 protein has one entry. The table shows 290,000 or so distinct CDR3 sequences, with 20% to 25% occurring only once. The source was PBMCs from blood, collected around 22 months after vaccination. The source of this sequence is a man aged 50-75 years who received an inactivated influenza vaccine. The chain links TRBV20-1 to TRBJ2-5; 8 nucleotides agree with TRBD1. CDR3 loop: CSADRGGETQYF. The CDR3 coding sequence is TGCAGTGCTGACAGGGGAGGAGAGACCCAGTACTTC.